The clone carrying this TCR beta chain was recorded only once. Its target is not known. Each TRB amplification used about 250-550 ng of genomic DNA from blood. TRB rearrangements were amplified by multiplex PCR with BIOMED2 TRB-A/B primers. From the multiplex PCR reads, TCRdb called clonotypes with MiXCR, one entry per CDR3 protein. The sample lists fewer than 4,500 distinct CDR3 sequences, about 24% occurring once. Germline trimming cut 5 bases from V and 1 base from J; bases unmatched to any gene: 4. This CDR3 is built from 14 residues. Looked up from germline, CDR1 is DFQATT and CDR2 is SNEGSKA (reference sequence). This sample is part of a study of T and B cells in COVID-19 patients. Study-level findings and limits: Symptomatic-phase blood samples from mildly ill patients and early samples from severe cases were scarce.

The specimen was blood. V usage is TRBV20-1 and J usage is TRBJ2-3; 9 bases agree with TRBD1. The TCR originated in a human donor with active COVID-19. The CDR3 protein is CSARTGDGTDTQYF. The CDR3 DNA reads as TGCAGTGCTCGGACAGGGGATGGCACAGATACGCAGTATTTT.